This T cell receptor (beta chain) was captured by sequencing in a study of regulatory T cells in long-lasting Graves disease. V was clipped by 0 bases and J by 1 base; unmatched bases: 3. CDR1 and CDR2 (germline): SGHTA, FQGNSA. This CDR3 is built from 15 residues. Sequencing libraries for TCR beta were prepared with iRepertoire HTBI primers and Arm-PCR of CDR3 regions. One entry per CDR3 protein results from TCRdb running MiXCR on the multiplex PCR reads. The sample consists of over 650,000 distinct CDR3 sequences, around 30% of them appearing once. The time point denotes: persistent/refractory GD, antithyroid drugs over 5 years with positive TRAb. Researchers made the TCR library from RNA that was extracted from PBMCs.

The source material was peripheral blood mononuclear cells (PBMCs), sampled when the disease was refractory, from a patient treated with antithyroid drugs. The source is a female donor with Graves disease. The V gene is TRBV7-2, the J gene TRBJ2-7; 7 nucleotides align to TRBD1. The CDR3 here is CASSLAGTASYEQYF. The CDR3 DNA reads TGTGCCAGCAGCTTAGCCGGGACAGCATCCTACGAGCAGTACTTC.